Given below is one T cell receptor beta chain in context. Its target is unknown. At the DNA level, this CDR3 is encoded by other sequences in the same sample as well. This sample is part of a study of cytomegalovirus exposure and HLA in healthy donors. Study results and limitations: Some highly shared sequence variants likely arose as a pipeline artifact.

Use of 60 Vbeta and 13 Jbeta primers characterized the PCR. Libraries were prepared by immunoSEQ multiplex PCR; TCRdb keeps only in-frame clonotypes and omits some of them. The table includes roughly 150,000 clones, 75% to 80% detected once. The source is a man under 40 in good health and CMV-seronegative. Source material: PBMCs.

The CDR3 sequence: CAWSRRSEKLFF. CDR3 coding DNA: TGTGCCTGGAGTAGGAGGAGTGAAAAACTGTTTTTT. V gene TRBV30 combines with J gene TRBJ1-4; D ambiguous. This CDR3 comprises 12 residues. Germline CDR1 reads GTSNPN; CDR2 reads SVGIG (reference sequence). With 2 bases removed from V and 7 bases from J, the gap between germline ends came to 8 bases.